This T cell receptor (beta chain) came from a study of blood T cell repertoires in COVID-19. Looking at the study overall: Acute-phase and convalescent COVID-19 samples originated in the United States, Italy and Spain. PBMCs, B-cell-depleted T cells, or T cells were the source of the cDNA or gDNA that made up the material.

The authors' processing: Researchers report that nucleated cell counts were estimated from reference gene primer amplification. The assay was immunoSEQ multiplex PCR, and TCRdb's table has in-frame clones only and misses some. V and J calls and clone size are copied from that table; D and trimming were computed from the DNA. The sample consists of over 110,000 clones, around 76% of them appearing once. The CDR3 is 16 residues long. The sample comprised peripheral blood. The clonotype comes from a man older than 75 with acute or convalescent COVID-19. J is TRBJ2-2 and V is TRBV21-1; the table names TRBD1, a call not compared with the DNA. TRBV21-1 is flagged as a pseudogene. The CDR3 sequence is CASSKDRQANTGELFF. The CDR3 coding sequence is TGTGCCAGCAGCAAAGATCGGCAGGCGAACACCGGGGAGCTGTTTTTT.